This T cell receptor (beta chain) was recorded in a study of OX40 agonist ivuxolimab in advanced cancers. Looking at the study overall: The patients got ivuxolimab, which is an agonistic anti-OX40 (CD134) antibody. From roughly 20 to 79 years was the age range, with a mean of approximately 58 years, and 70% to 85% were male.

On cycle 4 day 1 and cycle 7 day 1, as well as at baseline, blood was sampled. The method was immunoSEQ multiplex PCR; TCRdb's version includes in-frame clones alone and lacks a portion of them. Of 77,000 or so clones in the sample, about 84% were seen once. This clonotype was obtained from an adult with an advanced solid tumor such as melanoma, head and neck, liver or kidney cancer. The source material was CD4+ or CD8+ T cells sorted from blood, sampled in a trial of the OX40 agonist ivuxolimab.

The CDR3 nucleotides are TGTGCCAGTAGTATAGACTGGGGGCGAAATGGCTACACCTTC. Its translation is CASSIDWGRNGYTF. The rearrangement uses TRBV19 and TRBJ1-2; TRBD1 might be the D (6 bases). CDR1 and CDR2 from the germline V gene are LNHDA and SQIVND (reference sequence). The CDR3 sequence is 14 residues long. The V end was cut by 0 bases, the J end by 6 bases, with 11 bases between.